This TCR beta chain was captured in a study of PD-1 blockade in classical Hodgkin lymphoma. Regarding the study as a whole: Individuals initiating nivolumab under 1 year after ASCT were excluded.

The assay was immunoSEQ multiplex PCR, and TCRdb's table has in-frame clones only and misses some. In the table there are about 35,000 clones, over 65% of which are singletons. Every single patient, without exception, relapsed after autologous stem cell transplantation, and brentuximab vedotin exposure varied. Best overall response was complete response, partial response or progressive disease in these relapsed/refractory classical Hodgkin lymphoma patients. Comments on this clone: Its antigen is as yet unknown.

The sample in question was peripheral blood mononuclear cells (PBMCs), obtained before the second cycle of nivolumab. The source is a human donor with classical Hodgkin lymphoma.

The CDR3 region has the DNA TGTGCCAGCAGCCCACTAGCGGGGGCCTACGAGCAGTACTTC. Its translation: CASSPLAGAYEQYF. V usage is TRBV14 and J usage is TRBJ2-7, with TRBD2 identical over 11 bases. Unmatched junction bases numbered 1, after V lost 4 bases and J lost 2 bases. Per the germline V gene, CDR1 is SGHDN and CDR2 is FVKESK. This CDR3 is built from 14 residues.